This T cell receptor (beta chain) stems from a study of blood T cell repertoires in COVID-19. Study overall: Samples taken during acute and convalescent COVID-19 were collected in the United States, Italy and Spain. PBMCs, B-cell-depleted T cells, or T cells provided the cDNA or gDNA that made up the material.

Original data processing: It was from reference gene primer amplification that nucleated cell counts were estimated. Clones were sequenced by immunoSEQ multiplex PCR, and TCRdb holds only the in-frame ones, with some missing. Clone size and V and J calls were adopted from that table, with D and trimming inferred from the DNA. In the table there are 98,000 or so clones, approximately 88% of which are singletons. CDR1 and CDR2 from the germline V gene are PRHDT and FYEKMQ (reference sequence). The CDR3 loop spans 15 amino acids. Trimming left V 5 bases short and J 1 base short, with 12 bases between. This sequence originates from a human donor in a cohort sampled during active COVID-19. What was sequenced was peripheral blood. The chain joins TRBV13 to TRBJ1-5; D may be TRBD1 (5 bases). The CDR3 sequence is CASSRGRRSNQPQHF. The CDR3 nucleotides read TGTGCCAGCAGCCGGGGGAGGAGGAGCAATCAGCCCCAGCATTTT.